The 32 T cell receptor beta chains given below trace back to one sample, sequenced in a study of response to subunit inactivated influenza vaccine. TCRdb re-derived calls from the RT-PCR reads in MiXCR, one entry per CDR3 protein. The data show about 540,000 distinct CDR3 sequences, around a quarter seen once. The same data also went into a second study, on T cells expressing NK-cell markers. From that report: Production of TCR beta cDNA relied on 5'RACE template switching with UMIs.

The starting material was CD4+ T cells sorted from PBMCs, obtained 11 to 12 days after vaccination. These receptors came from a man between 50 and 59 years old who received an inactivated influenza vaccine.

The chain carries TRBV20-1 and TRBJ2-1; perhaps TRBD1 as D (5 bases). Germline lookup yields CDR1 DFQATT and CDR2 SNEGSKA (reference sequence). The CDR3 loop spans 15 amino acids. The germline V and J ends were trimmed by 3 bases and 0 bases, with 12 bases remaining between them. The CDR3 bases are TGCAGTGCTAGTTGGGGCCAGATCTCCTACAATGAGCAGTTCTTC. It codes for CSASWGQISYNEQFF.

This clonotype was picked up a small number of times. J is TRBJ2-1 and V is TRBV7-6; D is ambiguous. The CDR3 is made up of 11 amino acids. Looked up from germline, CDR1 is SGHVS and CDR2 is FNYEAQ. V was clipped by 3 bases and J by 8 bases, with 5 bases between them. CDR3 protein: CASSLGDEQFF. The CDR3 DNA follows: TGTGCCAGCAGCTTGGGCGATGAGCAGTTCTTC.

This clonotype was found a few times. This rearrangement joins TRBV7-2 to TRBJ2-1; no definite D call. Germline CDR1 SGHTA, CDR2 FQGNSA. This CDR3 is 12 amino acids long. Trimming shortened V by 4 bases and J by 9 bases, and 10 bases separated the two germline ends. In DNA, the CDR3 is TGTGCCAGCAGCTCCTCTAGGAGTGAGCAGTTCTTC. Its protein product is CASSSSRSEQFF.

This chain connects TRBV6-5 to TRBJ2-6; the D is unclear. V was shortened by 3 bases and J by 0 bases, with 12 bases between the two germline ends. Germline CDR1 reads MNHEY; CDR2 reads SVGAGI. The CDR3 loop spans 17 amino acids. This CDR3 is CASSYVSGTSGANVLTF. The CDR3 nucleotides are TGTGCCAGCAGTTATGTGTCGGGTACCTCTGGGGCCAACGTCCTGACTTTC.

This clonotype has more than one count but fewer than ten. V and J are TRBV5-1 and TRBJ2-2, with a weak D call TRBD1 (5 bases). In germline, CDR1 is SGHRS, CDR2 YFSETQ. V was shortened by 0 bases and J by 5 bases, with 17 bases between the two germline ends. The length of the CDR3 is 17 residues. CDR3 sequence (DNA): TGCGCCAGCAGCTTGGTGATTGGCAGGGCTGGTACCGGGGAGCTGTTTTTT. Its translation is CASSLVIGRAGTGELFF.

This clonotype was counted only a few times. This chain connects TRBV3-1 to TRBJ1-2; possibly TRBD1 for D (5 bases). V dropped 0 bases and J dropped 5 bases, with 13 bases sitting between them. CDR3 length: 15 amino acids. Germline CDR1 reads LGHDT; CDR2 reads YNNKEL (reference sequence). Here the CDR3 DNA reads TGTGCCAGCAGCCAAGATGGGACCGCATTATATGGCTACACCTTC. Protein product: CASSQDGTALYGYTF.

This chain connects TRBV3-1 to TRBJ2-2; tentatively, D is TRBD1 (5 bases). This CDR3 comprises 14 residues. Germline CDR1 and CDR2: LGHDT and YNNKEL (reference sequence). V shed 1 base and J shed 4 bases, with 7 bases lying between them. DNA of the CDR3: TGTGCCAGCAGCCAAGCAGGGCCCACCGGGGAGCTGTTTTTT. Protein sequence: CASSQAGPTGELFF.

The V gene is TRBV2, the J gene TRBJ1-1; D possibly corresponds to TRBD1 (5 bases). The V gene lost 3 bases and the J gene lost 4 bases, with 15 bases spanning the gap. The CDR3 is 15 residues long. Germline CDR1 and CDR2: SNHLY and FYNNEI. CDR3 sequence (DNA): TGTGCCAGCAGTGAGAGTGGGTCCGGGGGCACTGAAGCTTTCTTT. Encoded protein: CASSESGSGGTEAFF.

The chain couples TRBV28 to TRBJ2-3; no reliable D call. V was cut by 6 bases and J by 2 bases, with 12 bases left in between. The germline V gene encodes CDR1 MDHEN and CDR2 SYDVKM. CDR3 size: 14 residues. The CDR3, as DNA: TGTGCCAGCAGAGAAGGGCGGCCCACAGATACGCAGTATTTT. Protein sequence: CASREGRPTDTQYF. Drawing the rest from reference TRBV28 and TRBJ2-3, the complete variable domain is DVKVTQSSRYLVKRTGEKVFLECVQDMDHENMFWYRQDPGLGLRLIYFSYDVKMKEKGDIPEGYSVSREKKERFSLILESASTNQTSMYLCASREGRPTDTQYFGPGTRLTVL.

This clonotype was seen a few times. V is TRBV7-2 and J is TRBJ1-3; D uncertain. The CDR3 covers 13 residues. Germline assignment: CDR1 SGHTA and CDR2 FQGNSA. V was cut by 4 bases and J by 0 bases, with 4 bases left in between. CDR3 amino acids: CASSSYSGNTIYF. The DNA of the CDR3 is TGTGCCAGCAGCTCCTACTCTGGAAACACCATATATTTT.

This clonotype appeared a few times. CDR3 sequence reads: CASSPRTGTTEAFF. CDR3 in DNA: TGTGCCAGCTCACCACGGACAGGGACCACTGAAGCTTTCTTT. J is TRBJ1-1 and V is TRBV18; TRBD1 aligns across 8 bases. CDR1 is KGHSH and CDR2 is LQKENI in the germline V gene. J gave up 4 bases and V 1 base, and 2 bases lay outside the gene matches. The CDR3 runs 14 residues.

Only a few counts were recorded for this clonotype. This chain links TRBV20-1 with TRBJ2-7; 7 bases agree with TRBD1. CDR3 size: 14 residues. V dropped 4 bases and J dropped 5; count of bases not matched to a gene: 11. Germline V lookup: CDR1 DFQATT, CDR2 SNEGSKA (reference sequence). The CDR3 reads CSANKDRPGDEQYF. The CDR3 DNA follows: TGCAGTGCTAACAAGGACAGGCCGGGCGACGAGCAGTACTTC.

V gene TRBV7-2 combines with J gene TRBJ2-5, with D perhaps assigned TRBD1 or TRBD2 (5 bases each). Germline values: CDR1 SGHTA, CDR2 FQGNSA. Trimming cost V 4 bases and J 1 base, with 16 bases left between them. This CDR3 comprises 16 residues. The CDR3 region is CASSSTPSGSQETQYF. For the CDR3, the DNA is TGTGCCAGCAGCTCCACACCCTCAGGGAGCCAAGAGACCCAGTACTTC.

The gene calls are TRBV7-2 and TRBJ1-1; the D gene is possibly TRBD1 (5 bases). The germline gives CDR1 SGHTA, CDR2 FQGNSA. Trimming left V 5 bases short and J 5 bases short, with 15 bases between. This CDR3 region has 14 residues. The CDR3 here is CASSRQHWETEAFF. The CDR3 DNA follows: TGTGCCAGCAGCCGACAGCATTGGGAAACTGAAGCTTTCTTT.

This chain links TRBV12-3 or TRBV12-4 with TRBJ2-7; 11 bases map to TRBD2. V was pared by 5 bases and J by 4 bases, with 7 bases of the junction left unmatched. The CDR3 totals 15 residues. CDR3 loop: CASSLQLAGGYEQYF. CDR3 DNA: TGTGCCAGCAGTCTACAGCTAGCGGGAGGATACGAGCAGTACTTC.

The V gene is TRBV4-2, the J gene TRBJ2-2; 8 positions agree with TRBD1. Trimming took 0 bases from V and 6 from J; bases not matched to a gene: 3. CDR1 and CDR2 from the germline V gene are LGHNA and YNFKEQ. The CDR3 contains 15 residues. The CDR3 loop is CASSQDQGAPGELFF. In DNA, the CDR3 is TGTGCCAGCAGCCAAGATCAGGGGGCCCCCGGGGAGCTGTTTTTT.

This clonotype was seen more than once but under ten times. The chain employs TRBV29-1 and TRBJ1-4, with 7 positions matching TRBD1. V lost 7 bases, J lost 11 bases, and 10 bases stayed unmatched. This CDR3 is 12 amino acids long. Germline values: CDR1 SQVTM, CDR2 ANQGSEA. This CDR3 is CSAETGLGKLFF. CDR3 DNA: TGCAGCGCGGAGACAGGGCTAGGGAAACTGTTTTTT. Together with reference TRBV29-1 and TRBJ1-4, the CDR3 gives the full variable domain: SAVISQKPSRDICQRGTSLTIQCQVDSQVTMMFWYRQQPGQSLTLIATANQGSEATYESGFVIDKFPISRPNLTFSTLTVSNMSPEDSSIYLCSAETGLGKLFFGSGTQLSVL.

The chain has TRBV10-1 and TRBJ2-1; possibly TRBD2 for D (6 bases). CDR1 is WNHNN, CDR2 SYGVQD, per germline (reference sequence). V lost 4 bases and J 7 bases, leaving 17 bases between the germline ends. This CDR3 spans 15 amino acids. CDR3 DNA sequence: TGCGCCAGCAGTGCCCACGGGGGAGAGACGAATGAGCAGTTCTTC. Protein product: CASSAHGGETNEQFF.

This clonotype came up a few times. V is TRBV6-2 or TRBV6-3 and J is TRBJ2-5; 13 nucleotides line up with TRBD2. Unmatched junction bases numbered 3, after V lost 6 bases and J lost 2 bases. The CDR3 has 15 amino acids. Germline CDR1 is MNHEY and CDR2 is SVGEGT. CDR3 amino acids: CASSGLAGVQETQYF. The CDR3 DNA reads TGTGCCAGCAGCGGACTAGCGGGGGTTCAAGAGACCCAGTACTTC.

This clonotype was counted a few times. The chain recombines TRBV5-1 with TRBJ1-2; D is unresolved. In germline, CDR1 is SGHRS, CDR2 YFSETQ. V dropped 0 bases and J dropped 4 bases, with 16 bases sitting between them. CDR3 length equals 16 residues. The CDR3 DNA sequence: TGCGCCAGCAGCTTGGCCCCCCAACCTAAGAGCTATGGCTACACCTTC. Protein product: CASSLAPQPKSYGYTF.

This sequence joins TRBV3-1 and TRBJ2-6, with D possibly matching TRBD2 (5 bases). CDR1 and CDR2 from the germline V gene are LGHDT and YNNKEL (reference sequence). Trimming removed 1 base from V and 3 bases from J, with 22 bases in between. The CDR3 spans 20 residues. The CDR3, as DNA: TGTGCCAGCAGCCAAGGAGGATTTAAGGGCGGAGGAGGTGGGGCCAACGTCCTGACTTTC. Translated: CASSQGGFKGGGGGANVLTF.

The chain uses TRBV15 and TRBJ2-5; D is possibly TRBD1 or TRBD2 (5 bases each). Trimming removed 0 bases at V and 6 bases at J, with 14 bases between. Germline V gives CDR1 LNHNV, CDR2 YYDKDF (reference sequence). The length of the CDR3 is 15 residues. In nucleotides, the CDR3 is TGTGCCACCAGCAGAGATAATGAGGGGCTGAAGACCCAGTACTTC. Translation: CATSRDNEGLKTQYF. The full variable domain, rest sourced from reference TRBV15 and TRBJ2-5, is DAMVIQNPRYQVTQFGKPVTLSCSQTLNHNVMYWYQQKSSQAPKLLFHYYDKDFNNEADTPDNFQSRRPNTSFCFLDIRSPGLGDTAMYLCATSRDNEGLKTQYFGPGTRLLVL.

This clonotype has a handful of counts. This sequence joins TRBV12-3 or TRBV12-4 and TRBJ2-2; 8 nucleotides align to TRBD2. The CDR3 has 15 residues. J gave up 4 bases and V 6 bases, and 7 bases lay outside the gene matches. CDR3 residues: CASSPGAGGTGELFF. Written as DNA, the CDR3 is TGTGCCAGCAGCCCCGGGGCGGGAGGCACCGGGGAGCTGTTTTTT.

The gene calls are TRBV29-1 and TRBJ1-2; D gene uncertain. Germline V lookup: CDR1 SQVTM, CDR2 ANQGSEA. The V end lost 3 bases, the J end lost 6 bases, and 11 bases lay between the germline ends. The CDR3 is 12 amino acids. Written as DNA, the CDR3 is TGCAGCGTTGACAAGCATGGCGATGGCTACACCTTC. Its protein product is CSVDKHGDGYTF.

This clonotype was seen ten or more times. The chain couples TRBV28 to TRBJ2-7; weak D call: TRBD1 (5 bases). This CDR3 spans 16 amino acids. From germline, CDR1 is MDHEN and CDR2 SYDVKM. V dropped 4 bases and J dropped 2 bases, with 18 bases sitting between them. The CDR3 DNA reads TGTGCCAGCAGTTCTCTACCCCTTTCGACAGCCTACGAGCAGTACTTC. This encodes CASSSLPLSTAYEQYF.

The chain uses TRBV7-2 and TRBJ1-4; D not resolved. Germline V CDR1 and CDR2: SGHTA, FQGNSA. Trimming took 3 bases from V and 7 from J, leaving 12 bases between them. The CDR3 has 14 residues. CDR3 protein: CASSLSGGIEKLFF. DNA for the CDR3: TGTGCCAGCAGCTTGTCAGGAGGGATTGAAAAACTGTTTTTT.

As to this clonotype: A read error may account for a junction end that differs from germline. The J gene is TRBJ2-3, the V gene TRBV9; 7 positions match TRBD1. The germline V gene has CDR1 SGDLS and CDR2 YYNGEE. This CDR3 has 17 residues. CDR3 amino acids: CTSSVEPTGTFTDTQYF. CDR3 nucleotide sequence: TGTACCAGCAGCGTAGAGCCGACAGGGACATTCACAGATACGCAGTATTTT.

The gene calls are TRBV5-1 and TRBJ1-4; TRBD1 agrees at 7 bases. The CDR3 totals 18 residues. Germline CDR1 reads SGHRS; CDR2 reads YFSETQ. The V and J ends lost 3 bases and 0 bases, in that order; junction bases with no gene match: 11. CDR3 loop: CASSSNTGAKATNEKLFF. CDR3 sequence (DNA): TGCGCCAGCAGCTCCAATACAGGGGCTAAGGCAACTAATGAAAAACTGTTTTTT. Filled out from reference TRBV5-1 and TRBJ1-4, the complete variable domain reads KAGVTQTPRYLIKTRGQQVTLSCSPISGHRSVSWYQQTPGQGLQFLFEYFSETQRNKGNFPGRFSGRQFSNSRSEMNVSTLELGDSALYLCASSSNTGAKATNEKLFFGSGTQLSVL.

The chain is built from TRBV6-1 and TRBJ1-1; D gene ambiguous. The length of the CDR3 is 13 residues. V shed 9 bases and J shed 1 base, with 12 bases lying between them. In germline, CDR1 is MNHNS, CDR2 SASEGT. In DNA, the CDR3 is TGTGCCAGTTACAGCTTAAAGAACACTGAAGCTTTCTTT. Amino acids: CASYSLKNTEAFF.

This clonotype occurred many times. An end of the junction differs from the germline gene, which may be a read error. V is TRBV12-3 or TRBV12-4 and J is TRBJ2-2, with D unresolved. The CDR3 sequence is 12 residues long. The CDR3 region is CASSTDTGELFF. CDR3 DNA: TGCGCCAGCAGCACGGACACCGGGGAGCTGTTTTTT.

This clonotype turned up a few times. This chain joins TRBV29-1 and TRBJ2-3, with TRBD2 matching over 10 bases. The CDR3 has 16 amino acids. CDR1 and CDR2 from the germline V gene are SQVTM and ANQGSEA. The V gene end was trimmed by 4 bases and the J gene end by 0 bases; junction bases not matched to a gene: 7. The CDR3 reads CSVVGTSGASTDTQYF. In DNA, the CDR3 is TGCAGCGTTGTGGGAACTAGCGGGGCAAGCACAGATACGCAGTATTTT.

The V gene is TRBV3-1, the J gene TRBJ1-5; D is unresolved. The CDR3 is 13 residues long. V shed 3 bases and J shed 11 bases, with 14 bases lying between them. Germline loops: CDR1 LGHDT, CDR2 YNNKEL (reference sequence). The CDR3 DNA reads TGTGCCAGCAGCCAGGGTAGGGCCGGCGCCCAGCATTTT. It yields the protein CASSQGRAGAQHF.